The clone carrying this T cell receptor beta chain occurred a few times. CDR3 length: 13 amino acids. Trimming cost V 9 bases and J 2 bases, with 13 bases left between them. The data derive from a study of CD8 T cells in Susac syndrome. CD8+ and CD4+ T cells circulating in blood were sequenced for TCR beta. The study used treatment-naive patients who had stable or active relapsing-remitting disease as multiple sclerosis controls. Reverse transcription used roughly 0.45 to 1 ug RNA and random hexamers. Amplification of the TCR beta CDR3 was carried out by immunoSEQ multiplex PCR, which spanned a total of 54 Vbeta and 13 Jbeta segments. One entry per CDR3 protein results from TCRdb running MiXCR on the immunoSEQ multiplex PCR reads. The data hold a few hundred thousand distinct CDR3 sequences, with around 95% observed a single time.

The chain carries TRBV12-3 or TRBV12-4 and TRBJ1-2; D possibly corresponds to TRBD1 (5 bases). The TCR originated in a human donor with multiple sclerosis. Sequences were obtained from CD4+ T cells from PBMCs. CDR3: CASSPGPNYGYTF. In DNA form, the CDR3 reads TGTGCCAGTAGCCCGGGGCCCAACTATGGCTACACCTTC.